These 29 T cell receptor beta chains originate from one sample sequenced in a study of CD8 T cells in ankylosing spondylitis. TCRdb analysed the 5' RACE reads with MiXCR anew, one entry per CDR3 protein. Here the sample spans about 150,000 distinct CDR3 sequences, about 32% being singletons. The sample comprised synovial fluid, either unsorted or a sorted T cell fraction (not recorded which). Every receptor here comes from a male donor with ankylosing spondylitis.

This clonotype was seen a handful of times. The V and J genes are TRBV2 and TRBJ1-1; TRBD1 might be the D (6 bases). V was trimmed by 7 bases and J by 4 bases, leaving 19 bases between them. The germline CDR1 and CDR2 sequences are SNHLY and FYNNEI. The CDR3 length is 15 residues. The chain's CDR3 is CASNPRAGVGTEAFF. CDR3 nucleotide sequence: TGTGCCAGCAATCCGAGGGCAGGGGTGGGCACTGAAGCTTTCTTT.

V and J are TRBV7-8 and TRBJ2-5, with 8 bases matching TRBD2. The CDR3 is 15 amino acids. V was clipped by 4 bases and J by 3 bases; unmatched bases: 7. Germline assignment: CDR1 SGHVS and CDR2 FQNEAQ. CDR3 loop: CASSSGTGLEETQYF. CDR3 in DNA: TGTGCCAGCAGCTCCGGGACGGGACTAGAAGAGACCCAGTACTTC.

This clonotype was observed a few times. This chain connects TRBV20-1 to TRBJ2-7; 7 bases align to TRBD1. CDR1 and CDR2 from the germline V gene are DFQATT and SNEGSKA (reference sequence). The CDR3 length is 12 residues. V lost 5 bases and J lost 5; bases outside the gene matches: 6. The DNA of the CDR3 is TGCAGTGCTTTCGGACAGGCCCACGAGCAGTACTTC. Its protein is CSAFGQAHEQYF.

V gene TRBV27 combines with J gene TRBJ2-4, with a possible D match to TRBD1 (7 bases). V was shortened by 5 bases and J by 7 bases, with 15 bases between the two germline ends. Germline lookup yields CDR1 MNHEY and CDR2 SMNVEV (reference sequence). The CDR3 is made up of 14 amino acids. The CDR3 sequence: CASSREGAGNIQYF. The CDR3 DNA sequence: TGTGCCAGCAGTCGTGAGGGGGCGGGGAACATTCAGTACTTC.

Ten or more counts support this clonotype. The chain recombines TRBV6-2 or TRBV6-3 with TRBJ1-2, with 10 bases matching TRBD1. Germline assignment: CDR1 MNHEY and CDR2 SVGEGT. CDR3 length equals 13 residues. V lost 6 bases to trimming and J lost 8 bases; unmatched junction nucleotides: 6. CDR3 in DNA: TGTGCCAGCAGGACAGGGGGCGATCAAGGCTACACCTTC. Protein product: CASRTGGDQGYTF.

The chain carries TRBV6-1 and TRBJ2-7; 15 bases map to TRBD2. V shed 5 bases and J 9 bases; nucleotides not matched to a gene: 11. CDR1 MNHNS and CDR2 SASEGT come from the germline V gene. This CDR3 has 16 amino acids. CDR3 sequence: CASSPGTSGGSVGQYF. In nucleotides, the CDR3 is TGTGCCAGCAGTCCCGGGACTAGCGGGGGGTCCGTAGGGCAGTACTTC.

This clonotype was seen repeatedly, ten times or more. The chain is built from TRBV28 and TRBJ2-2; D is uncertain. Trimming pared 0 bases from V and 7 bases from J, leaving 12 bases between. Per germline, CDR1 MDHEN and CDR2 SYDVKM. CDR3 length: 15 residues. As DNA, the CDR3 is TGTGCCAGCAGTTTATGGGGATTGAACGGCGGGGAGCTGTTTTTT. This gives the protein CASSLWGLNGGELFF.

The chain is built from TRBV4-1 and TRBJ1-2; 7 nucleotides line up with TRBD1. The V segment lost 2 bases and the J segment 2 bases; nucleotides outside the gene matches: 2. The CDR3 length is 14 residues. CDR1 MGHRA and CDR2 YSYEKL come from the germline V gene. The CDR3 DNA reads TGCGCCAGCAGCCAACCGACAGGGAACTATGGCTACACCTTC. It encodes CASSQPTGNYGYTF.

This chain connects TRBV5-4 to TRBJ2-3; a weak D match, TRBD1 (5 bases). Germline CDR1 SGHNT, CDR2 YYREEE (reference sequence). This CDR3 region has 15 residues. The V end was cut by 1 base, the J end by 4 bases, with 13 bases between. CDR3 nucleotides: TGTGCCAGCAGCTTGAGGGGCTTTTGGGCAGATACGCAGTATTTT. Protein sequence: CASSLRGFWADTQYF. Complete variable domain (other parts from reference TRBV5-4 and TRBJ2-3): ETGVTQSPTHLIKTRGQQVTLRCSSQSGHNTVSWYQQALGQGPQFIFQYYREEENGRGNFPPRFSGLQFPNYSSELNVNALELDDSALYLCASSLRGFWADTQYFGPGTRLTVL.

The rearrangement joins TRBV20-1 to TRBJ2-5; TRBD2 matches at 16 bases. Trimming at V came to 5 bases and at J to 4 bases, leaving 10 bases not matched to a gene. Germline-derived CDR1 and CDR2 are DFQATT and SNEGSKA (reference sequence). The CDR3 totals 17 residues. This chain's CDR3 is CSAGPGLAGGPRETQYF. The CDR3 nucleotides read TGCAGTGCTGGCCCGGGACTAGCGGGAGGGCCTCGAGAGACCCAGTACTTC.

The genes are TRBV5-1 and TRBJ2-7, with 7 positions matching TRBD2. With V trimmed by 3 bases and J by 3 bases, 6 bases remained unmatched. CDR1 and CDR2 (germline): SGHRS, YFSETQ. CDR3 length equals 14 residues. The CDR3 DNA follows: TGCGCCAGCAGCTCCACGACTAGCAGCTACGAGCAGTACTTC. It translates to CASSSTTSSYEQYF.

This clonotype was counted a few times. Here the CDR3 DNA reads TGCAGTGCTGGGACGGCTGGAAACACCATATATTTT. It translates to CSAGTAGNTIYF. V and J are TRBV20-1 and TRBJ1-3; D may be TRBD1 (5 bases). The CDR3 runs to 12 residues. With 5 bases removed from V and 2 bases from J, the gap between germline ends came to 7 bases. CDR1 is DFQATT and CDR2 is SNEGSKA in the germline V gene (reference sequence).

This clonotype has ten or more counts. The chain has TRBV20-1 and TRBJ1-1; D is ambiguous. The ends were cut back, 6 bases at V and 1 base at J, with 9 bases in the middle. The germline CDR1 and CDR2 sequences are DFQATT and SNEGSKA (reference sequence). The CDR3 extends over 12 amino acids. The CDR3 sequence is CSAEAANTEAFF. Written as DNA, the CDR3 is TGCAGTGCCGAGGCTGCGAACACTGAAGCTTTCTTT.

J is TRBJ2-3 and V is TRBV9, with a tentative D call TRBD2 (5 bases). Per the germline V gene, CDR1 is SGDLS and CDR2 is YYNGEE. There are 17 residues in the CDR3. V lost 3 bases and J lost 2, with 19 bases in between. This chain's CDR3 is CASSGQLGRRDTDTQYF. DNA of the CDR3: TGTGCCAGCAGCGGCCAACTAGGCCGGAGAGACACAGATACGCAGTATTTT.

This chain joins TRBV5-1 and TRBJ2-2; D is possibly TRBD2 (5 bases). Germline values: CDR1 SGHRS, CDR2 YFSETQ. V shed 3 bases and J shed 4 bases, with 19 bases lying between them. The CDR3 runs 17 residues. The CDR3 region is CASSSSDGVDFTGELFF. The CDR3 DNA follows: TGCGCCAGCAGCTCCTCCGACGGGGTAGATTTCACCGGGGAGCTGTTTTTT.

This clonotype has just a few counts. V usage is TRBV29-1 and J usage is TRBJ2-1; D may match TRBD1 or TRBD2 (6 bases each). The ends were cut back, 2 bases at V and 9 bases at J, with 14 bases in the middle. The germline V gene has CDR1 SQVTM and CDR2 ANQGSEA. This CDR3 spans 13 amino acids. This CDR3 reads CSVERGRGVEQFF. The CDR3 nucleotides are TGCAGCGTTGAACGGGGAAGGGGGGTTGAGCAGTTCTTC.

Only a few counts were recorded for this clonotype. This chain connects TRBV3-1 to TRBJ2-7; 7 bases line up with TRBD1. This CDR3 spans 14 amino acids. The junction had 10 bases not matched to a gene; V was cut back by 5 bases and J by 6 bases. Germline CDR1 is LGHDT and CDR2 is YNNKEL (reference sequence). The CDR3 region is CASSKDRWRREQYF. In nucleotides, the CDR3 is TGTGCCAGCAGCAAGGACAGGTGGAGGCGCGAGCAGTACTTC.

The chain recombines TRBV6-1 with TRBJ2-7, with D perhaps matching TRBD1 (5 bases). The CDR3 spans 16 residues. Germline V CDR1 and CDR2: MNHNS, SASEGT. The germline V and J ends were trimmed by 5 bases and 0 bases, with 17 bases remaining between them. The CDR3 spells CASSPSRVPSSYEQYF. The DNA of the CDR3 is TGTGCCAGCAGTCCCTCCAGGGTCCCCAGCTCCTACGAGCAGTACTTC.

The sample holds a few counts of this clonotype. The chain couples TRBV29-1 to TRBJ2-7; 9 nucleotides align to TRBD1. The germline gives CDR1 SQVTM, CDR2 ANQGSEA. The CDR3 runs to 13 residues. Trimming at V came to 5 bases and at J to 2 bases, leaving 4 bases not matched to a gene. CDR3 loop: CSVRTGAAYEQYF. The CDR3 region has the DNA TGCAGCGTTAGGACAGGGGCAGCCTACGAGCAGTACTTC.

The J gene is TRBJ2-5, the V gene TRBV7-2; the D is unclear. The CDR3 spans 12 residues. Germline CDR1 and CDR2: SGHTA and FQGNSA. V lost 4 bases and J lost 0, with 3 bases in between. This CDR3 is CASSWYQETQYF. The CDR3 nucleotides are TGTGCCAGCAGCTGGTACCAAGAGACCCAGTACTTC.

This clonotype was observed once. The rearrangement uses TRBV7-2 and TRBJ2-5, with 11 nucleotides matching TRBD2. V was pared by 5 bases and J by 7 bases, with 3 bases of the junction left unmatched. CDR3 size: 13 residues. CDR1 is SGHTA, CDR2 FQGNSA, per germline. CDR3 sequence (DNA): TGTGCCAGCAGCCCCGGGACTAGCGGGACCCAGTACTTC. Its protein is CASSPGTSGTQYF.

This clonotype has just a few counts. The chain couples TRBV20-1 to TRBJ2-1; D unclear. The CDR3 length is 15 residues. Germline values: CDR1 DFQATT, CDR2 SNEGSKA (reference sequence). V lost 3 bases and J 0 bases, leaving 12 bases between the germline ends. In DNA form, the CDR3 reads TGCAGTGCTAGGGACCTTTCCCACTCCTACAATGAGCAGTTCTTC. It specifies CSARDLSHSYNEQFF.

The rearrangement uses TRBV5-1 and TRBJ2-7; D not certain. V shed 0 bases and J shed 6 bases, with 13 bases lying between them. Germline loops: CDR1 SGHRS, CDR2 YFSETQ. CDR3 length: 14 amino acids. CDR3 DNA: TGCGCCAGCAGCTTGGGGCTGGCCTTCGCCGAGCAGTACTTC. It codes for CASSLGLAFAEQYF.

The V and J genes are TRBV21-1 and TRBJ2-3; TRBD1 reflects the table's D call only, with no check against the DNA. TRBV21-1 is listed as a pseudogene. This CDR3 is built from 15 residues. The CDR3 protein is CASSKRASVGDTQYF. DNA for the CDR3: TGTGCCAGCAGCAAACGGGCCAGTGTTGGAGATACGCAGTATTTT.

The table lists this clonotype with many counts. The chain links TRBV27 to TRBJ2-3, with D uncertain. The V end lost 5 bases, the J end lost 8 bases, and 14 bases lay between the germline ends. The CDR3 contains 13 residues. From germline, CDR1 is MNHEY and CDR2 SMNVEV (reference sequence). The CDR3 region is CASSVGFGFTQYF. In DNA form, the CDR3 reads TGTGCCAGCAGTGTGGGGTTCGGGTTTACGCAGTATTTT.

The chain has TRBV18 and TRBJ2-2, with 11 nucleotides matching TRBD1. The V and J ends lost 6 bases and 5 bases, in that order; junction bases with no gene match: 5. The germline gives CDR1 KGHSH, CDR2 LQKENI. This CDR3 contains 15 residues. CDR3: CASSPGQGATGELFF. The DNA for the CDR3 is TGTGCCAGCTCGCCTGGACAGGGGGCAACCGGGGAGCTGTTTTTT.

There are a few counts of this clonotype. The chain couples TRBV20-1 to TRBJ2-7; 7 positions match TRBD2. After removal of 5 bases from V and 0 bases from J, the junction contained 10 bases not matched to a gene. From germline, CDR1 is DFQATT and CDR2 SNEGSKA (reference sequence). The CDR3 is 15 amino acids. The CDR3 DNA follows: TGCAGTGCTGGCGAGGGGACTACCCTCTCCTACGAGCAGTACTTC. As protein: CSAGEGTTLSYEQYF.

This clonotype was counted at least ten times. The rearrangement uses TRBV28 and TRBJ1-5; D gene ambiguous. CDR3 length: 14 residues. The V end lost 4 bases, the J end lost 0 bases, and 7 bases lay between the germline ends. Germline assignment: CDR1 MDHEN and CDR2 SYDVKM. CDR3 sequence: CASSSQVSNQPQHF. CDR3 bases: TGTGCCAGCAGTTCCCAGGTTAGCAATCAGCCCCAGCATTTT.

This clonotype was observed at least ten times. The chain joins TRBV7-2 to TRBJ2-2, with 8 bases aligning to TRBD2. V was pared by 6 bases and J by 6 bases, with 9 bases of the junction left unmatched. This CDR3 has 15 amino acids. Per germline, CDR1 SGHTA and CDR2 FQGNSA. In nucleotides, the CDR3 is TGTGCCAGCAGTCGCGGGACTAGTGTCTCCGGGGAGCTGTTTTTT. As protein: CASSRGTSVSGELFF.